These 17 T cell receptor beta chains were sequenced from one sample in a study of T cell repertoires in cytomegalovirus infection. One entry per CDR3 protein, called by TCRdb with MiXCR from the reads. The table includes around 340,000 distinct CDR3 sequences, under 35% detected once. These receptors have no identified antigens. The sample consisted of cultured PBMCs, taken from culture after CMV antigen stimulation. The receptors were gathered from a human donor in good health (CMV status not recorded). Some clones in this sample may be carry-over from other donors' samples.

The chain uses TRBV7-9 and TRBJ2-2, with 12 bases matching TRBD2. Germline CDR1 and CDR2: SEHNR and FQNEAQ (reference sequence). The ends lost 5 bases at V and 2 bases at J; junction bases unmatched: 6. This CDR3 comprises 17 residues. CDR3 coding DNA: TGTGCCAGCAGCCCCCGGACTAGCGGGATTAACACCGGGGAGCTGTTTTTT. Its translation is CASSPRTSGINTGELFF.

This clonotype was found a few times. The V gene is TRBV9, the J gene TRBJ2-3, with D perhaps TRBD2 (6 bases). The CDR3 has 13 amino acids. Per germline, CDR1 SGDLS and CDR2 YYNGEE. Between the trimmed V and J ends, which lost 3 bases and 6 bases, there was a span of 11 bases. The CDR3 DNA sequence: TGTGCCAGCAGCGGGGAGGTCGCGGATACGCAGTATTTT. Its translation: CASSGEVADTQYF.

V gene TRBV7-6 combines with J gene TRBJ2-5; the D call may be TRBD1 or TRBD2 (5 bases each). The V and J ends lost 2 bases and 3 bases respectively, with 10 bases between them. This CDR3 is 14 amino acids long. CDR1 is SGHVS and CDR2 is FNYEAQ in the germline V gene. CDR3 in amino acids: CASSLQEGKETQYF. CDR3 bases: TGTGCCAGCAGCTTACAAGAGGGGAAAGAGACCCAGTACTTC.

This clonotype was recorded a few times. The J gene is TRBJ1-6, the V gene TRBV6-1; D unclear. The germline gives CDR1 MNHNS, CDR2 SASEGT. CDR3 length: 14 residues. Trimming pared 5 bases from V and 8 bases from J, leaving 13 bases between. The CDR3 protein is CASSSRGSDSPLHF. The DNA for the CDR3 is TGTGCCAGCAGTTCGCGAGGATCAGATTCACCCCTCCACTTT.

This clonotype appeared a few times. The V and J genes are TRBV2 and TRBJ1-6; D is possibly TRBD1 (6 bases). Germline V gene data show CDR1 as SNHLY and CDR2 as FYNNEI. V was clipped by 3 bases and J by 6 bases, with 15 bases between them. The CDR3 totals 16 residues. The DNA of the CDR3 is TGTGCCAGCAGTGAGGACAGCGGGGCGTTTAATTCACCCCTCCACTTT. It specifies CASSEDSGAFNSPLHF.

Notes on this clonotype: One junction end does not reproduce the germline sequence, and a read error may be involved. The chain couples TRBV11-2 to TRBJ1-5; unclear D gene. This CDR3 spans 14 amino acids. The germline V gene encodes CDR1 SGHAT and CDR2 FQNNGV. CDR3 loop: CASSSDFSTQPQHF. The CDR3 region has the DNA TGTGCCAGCAGCTCCGACTTTAGCACTCAGCCCCAGCATTTT.

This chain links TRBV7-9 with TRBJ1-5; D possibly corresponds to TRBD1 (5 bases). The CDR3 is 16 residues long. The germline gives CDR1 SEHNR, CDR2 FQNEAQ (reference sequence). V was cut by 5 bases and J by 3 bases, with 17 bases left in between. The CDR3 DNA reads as TGTGCCAGCAGCCGAGCGGGTCAGGGACTCAATCAGCCCCAGCATTTT. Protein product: CASSRAGQGLNQPQHF.

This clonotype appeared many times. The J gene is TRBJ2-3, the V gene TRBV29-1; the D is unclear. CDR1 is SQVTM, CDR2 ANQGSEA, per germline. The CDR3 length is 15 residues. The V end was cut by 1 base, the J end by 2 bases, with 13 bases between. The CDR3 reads CSVEVTGYPTDTQYF. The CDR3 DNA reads TGCAGCGTTGAAGTGACCGGCTATCCCACAGATACGCAGTATTTT.

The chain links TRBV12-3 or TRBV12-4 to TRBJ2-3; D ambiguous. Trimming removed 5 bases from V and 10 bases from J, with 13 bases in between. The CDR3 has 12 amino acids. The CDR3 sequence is CASSRDPFAQYF. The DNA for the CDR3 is TGTGCCAGCAGTCGAGACCCCTTCGCGCAGTATTTT.

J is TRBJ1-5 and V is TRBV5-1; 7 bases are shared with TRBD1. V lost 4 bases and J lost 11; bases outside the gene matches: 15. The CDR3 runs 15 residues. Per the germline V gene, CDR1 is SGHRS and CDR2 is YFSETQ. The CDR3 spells CASSVTTGPARTQHF. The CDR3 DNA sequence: TGCGCCAGCAGCGTGACGACAGGGCCCGCCCGGACCCAGCATTTT.

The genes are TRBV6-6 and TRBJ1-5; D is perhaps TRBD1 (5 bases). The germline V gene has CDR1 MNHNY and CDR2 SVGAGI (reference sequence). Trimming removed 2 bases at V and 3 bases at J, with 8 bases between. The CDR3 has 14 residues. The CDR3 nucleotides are TGTGCCAGCAGTTACGAGGGGCCCAATCAGCCCCAGCATTTT. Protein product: CASSYEGPNQPQHF.

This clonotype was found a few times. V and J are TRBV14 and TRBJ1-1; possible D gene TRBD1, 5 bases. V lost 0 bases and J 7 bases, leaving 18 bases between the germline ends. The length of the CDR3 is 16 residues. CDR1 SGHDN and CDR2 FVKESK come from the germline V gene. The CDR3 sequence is CASSQDFTGTLVEAFF. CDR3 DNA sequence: TGTGCCAGCAGCCAAGATTTCACAGGAACCTTGGTTGAAGCTTTCTTT.

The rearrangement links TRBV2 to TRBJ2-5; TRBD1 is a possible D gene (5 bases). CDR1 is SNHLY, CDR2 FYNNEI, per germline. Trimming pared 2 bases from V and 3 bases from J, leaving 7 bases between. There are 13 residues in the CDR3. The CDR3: CASSELREETQYF. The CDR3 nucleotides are TGTGCCAGCAGTGAACTCAGGGAAGAGACCCAGTACTTC.

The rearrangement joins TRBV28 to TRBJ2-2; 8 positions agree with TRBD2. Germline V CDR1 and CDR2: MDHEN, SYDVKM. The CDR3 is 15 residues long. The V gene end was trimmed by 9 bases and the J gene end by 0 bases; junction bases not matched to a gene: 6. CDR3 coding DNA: TGTGCCAGTTACTATAGCGGGGCGAACACCGGGGAGCTGTTTTTT. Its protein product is CASYYSGANTGELFF.

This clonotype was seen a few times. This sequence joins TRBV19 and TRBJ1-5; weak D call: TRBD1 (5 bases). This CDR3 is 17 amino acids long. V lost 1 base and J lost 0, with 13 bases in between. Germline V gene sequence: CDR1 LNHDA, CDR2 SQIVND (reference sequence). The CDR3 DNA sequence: TGTGCCAGTAGTATAGTTTACGGGACCCTTAGCAATCAGCCCCAGCATTTT. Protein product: CASSIVYGTLSNQPQHF.

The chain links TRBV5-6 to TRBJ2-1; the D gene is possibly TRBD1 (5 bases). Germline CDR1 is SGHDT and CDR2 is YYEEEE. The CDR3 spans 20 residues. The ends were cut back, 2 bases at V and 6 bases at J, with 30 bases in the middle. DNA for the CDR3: TGTGCCAGCAGCTTAATCCCGCGTCCGGAGTGGACAAGGGATAGCAATGAGCAGTTCTTC. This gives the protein CASSLIPRPEWTRDSNEQFF.

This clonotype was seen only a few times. CDR3: CASSTGQGNQPQHF. The CDR3 DNA follows: TGTGCTAGCTCAACGGGACAGGGGAACCAGCCCCAGCATTTT. This sequence joins TRBV12-5 and TRBJ1-5, with 10 bases matching TRBD1. The V gene's germline CDR1 is LGHNT and CDR2 FRNRAP. The CDR3 spans 14 residues. V shed 9 bases and J 7 bases; nucleotides not matched to a gene: 9.